This T cell receptor (beta chain) was found in a study of identical twins. Study-wide results and caveats: Beta out-of-frame twin sharing showed a weaker excess.

Ten or more counts support this clonotype. Its antigen is still unknown. MiXCR was run by TCRdb on the 5' RACE reads, yielding one entry per CDR3 protein. The profile shows 500,000 to 650,000 distinct CDR3 sequences, just over 7% of them singletons. The V and J ends lost 0 bases and 0 bases respectively, with 6 bases between them. This CDR3 comprises 15 residues. In germline, CDR1 is MNHEY, CDR2 SVGEGT. This sample was also put to use in a study of yellow fever vaccine responses in identical twins.

The receptor was derived from a young woman in good health. Sequencing was performed on PBMCs. V gene TRBV6-2 or TRBV6-3 combines with J gene TRBJ1-5; D uncertain. DNA of the CDR3: TGTGCCAGCAGTTACTCCCAGAATAGCAATCAGCCCCAGCATTTT. This translates into CASSYSQNSNQPQHF.